What follows are 21 T cell receptor beta chains derived from one specimen sequenced in a study of T cell repertoires in ileal Crohn's disease. Some clones are missing from TCRdb's copy, which holds only in-frame ones; the method was immunoSEQ multiplex PCR. The sample shows approximately 12,000 clones, about four fifths of them seen only once. Sample: ileal tissue. The receptors were gathered from an adult with Crohn's disease.

V and J are TRBV2 and TRBJ1-2, with D maybe TRBD1 (5 bases). V shed 4 bases and J shed 3 bases, with 9 bases lying between them. This CDR3 is built from 13 residues. The germline V gene has CDR1 SNHLY and CDR2 FYNNEI. The DNA for the CDR3 is TGTGCCAGCAGTGGGGGGGAGGACTATGGCTACACCTTC. It encodes CASSGGEDYGYTF.

This chain links TRBV6-1 with TRBJ2-7, with 7 positions matching TRBD1. This CDR3 spans 17 amino acids. CDR1 MNHNS and CDR2 SASEGT come from the germline V gene. The V gene end was trimmed by 0 bases and the J gene end by 5 bases; junction bases not matched to a gene: 13. The CDR3: CASSEALLGGRAHEQYF. The CDR3 DNA reads TGTGCCAGCAGTGAAGCGCTTCTAGGGGGCAGGGCCCACGAGCAGTACTTC.

The chain carries TRBV11-2 and TRBJ1-3, with TRBD1 matching 8 bases. The germline V gene has CDR1 SGHAT and CDR2 FQNNGV. V was pared by 5 bases and J by 7 bases, with 7 bases of the junction left unmatched. The CDR3 is 14 residues long. Here the CDR3 reads CASSPQGALNTIYF. CDR3 in DNA: TGTGCCAGCAGCCCCCAGGGGGCTCTTAACACCATATATTTT. Full variable domain (missing parts from reference TRBV11-2 and TRBJ1-3): EAGVAQSPRYKIIEKRQSVAFWCNPISGHATLYWYQQILGQGPKLLIQFQNNGVVDDSQLPKDRFSAERLKGVDSTLKIQPAKLEDSAVYLCASSPQGALNTIYFGEGSWLTVV.

This clone turned up a few times. The chain is built from TRBV2 and TRBJ2-2; 7 nucleotides agree with TRBD1. CDR1 is SNHLY and CDR2 is FYNNEI in the germline V gene. Losses at the gene ends were 6 bases for V and 3 bases for J; bases not matched to a gene: 1. This CDR3 spans 13 amino acids. CDR3 region: CASRGQHTGELFF. The CDR3 coding sequence is TGTGCCAGCAGGGGACAGCACACCGGGGAGCTGTTTTTT.

This chain uses TRBV18 with TRBJ2-3; D gene unclear. The CDR3 runs to 14 residues. With 0 bases removed from V and 1 base from J, the gap between germline ends came to 5 bases. Germline assignment: CDR1 KGHSH and CDR2 LQKENI. The DNA for the CDR3 is TGTGCCAGCTCACCACCACTCCGCACAGATACGCAGTATTTT. Its translation is CASSPPLRTDTQYF.

The rearrangement joins TRBV27 to TRBJ2-7; no reliable D call. The CDR3 is 12 residues long. V lost 7 bases and J 2 bases, leaving 9 bases between the germline ends. Germline CDR1 MNHEY, CDR2 SMNVEV (reference sequence). CDR3 residues: CASMRFPYEQYF. CDR3 sequence (DNA): TGTGCCAGCATGAGATTCCCCTACGAGCAGTACTTC.

This clone was seen only once. The chain is built from TRBV23-1 and TRBJ1-1; the D is unclear. TRBV23-1 has ORF status, its function being uncertain. The V gene lost 0 bases and the J gene lost 4 bases, with 15 bases spanning the gap. The CDR3 loop spans 16 amino acids. As DNA, the CDR3 is TGCGCCAGCAGTCAATCCGTTGACCCCGCGGGCACTGAAGCTTTCTTT. Amino acids: CASSQSVDPAGTEAFF.

The V call is TRBV7-9, the J call TRBJ1-6; TRBD1 might be the D (6 bases). Germline V gives CDR1 SEHNR, CDR2 FQNEAQ (reference sequence). V was pared by 1 base and J by 9 bases, with 10 bases between. The CDR3 is 14 residues long. The CDR3 is CASSLDQGSSPLHF. As DNA, the CDR3 is TGTGCCAGCAGCTTAGACCAGGGGTCTTCACCCCTCCACTTT.

The gene calls are TRBV7-6 and TRBJ1-2; TRBD1 agrees at 9 bases. The CDR3 loop spans 15 amino acids. With V trimmed by 3 bases and J by 6 bases, 8 bases remained unmatched. Looked up from germline, CDR1 is SGHVS and CDR2 is FNYEAQ. CDR3 DNA sequence: TGTGCCAGCAGCTTGCCGGGACAGGGTGATCATGGCTACACCTTC. Translation gives CASSLPGQGDHGYTF.

The chain carries TRBV25-1 and TRBJ1-2; D uncertain. Germline V gene sequence: CDR1 MGHDK, CDR2 SYGVNS. CDR3 size: 13 residues. With 6 bases removed from V and 6 bases from J, the gap between germline ends came to 14 bases. The DNA of the CDR3 is TGTGCCAGCAGCGAGATAGAAGTGCATGGCTACACCTTC. It encodes CASSEIEVHGYTF.

The chain employs TRBV5-6 and TRBJ1-2, with 8 bases identical to TRBD1. J lost 8 bases, V lost 4 bases, and 10 bases had no gene match. This CDR3 is 14 amino acids long. Germline lookup yields CDR1 SGHDT and CDR2 YYEEEE. The CDR3 loop is CASSVSQGARGYTF. The CDR3 DNA is TGTGCCAGCAGCGTGAGTCAGGGGGCCCGGGGCTACACCTTC. Supplemented by reference TRBV5-6 and TRBJ1-2, the full variable domain reads DAGVTQSPTHLIKTRGQQVTLRCSPKSGHDTVSWYQQALGQGPQFIFQYYEEEERQRGNFPDRFSGHQFPNYSSELNVNALLLGDSALYLCASSVSQGARGYTFGSGTRLTVV.

Written as DNA, the CDR3 is TGTGCCAGCAGCGTAGGTAGCGGGGGAGAGACCCAGTACTTC. This codes for CASSVGSGGETQYF. V usage is TRBV9 and J usage is TRBJ2-5; the match to TRBD2 covers 9 bases. V shed 0 bases and J 4 bases; nucleotides not matched to a gene: 1. The V gene's germline CDR1 is SGDLS and CDR2 YYNGEE. This CDR3 has 14 amino acids.

The chain recombines TRBV27 with TRBJ1-5; D unresolved. V was pared by 0 bases and J by 2 bases, with 8 bases between. The CDR3 totals 15 residues. Germline V gene sequence: CDR1 MNHEY, CDR2 SMNVEV (reference sequence). The CDR3 loop is CASSLSRAGNQPQHF. The CDR3 nucleotides read TGTGCCAGCAGTTTATCGAGGGCAGGCAATCAGCCCCAGCATTTT.

V gene TRBV7-6 combines with J gene TRBJ1-2; D call uncertain. Trimming removed 0 bases at V and 3 bases at J, with 5 bases between. Germline CDR1 SGHVS, CDR2 FNYEAQ. The CDR3 is made up of 13 amino acids. CDR3 in amino acids: CASSLARDYGYTF. DNA of the CDR3: TGTGCCAGCAGCTTAGCGAGGGACTATGGCTACACCTTC.

Here the CDR3 reads CASSAGQGAYGYTF. In nucleotides, the CDR3 is TGTGCCAGCAGCGCGGGACAGGGGGCCTATGGCTACACCTTC. The chain employs TRBV11-3 and TRBJ1-2; 12 nucleotides line up with TRBD1. Germline V gives CDR1 SGHNT, CDR2 YENEEA. Unmatched junction bases numbered 2, after V lost 5 bases and J lost 4 bases. The CDR3 is made up of 14 amino acids.

The CDR3 loop is CASSENPDSPLHF. CDR3 DNA sequence: TGTGCCAGCAGTGAAAACCCAGATTCACCCCTCCACTTT. V and J are TRBV6-1 and TRBJ1-6; D uncertain. V was trimmed by 2 bases and J by 8 bases, leaving 7 bases between them. This CDR3 is built from 13 residues. The germline V gene encodes CDR1 MNHNS and CDR2 SASEGT.

The chain combines TRBV19 with TRBJ2-5, with 9 nucleotides matching TRBD1. Germline V gives CDR1 LNHDA, CDR2 SQIVND (reference sequence). After removal of 8 bases from V and 5 bases from J, the junction contained 9 bases not matched to a gene. This CDR3 has 14 amino acids. CDR3 DNA: TGTGCCAGTCGAACAGGGGGCTTTGGGGAGACCCAGTACTTC. Protein product: CASRTGGFGETQYF.

V is TRBV25-1 and J is TRBJ1-2; 11 nucleotides match TRBD1. The germline CDR1 and CDR2 sequences are MGHDK and SYGVNS. V gave up 2 bases and J gave up 7 bases; unmatched junction bases: 3. The CDR3 length is 14 residues. The CDR3 DNA reads as TGTGCCAGCAGTGAACGGACAGGGGGCTCTGGCTACACCTTC. Translation gives CASSERTGGSGYTF.

The genes are TRBV7-8 and TRBJ1-6; tentative D call: TRBD1 (5 bases). V lost 8 bases and J lost 4, with 12 bases in between. Germline V gives CDR1 SGHVS, CDR2 FQNEAQ. This CDR3 has 14 residues. The CDR3: CASGRGRYNSPLHF. Here the CDR3 DNA reads TGTGCCAGCGGAAGGGGTCGGTATAATTCACCCCTCCACTTT.

This chain connects TRBV2 to TRBJ2-7; TRBD2 aligns across 12 bases. Losses at the gene ends were 2 bases for V and 4 bases for J; bases not matched to a gene: 3. Germline CDR1 is SNHLY and CDR2 is FYNNEI. The CDR3 consists of 15 residues. This CDR3 is CASSEPSGGGYEQYF. CDR3 nucleotides: TGTGCCAGCAGTGAACCTAGCGGGGGGGGGTACGAGCAGTACTTC.

The chain has TRBV6-5 and TRBJ1-2, with a possible D match to TRBD1 (5 bases). Between the trimmed V and J ends, which lost 0 bases and 4 bases, there was a span of 12 bases. The CDR3 is 15 amino acids. Germline lookup yields CDR1 MNHEY and CDR2 SVGAGI. CDR3 coding DNA: TGTGCCAGCAGTTACTCACGCAGGGTCGGCTATGGCTACACCTTC. Amino acids: CASSYSRRVGYGYTF.